The 11 T cell receptor beta chains given below trace back to one sample, sequenced in a study of blood T cells in healthy people across ages (dated by TCRdb to about 2015). To prepare the library, 5' RACE was applied. The run used an Illumina HiSeq 2500. The second PCR ran for roughly 6 to 11 cycles and used a J-beta primer mix along with a sample-barcoded 5' primer. TCRdb itself trimmed the public reads at Q25 with fastp, ran MiXCR and retained productive beta chains. Every distinct CDR3 protein forms one entry, paired with its most common genes and DNA. Across this sample there are about 930,000 distinct CDR3 sequences, with approximately 32% seen only once. The ten most abundant clones make up about a tenth of the sample. These data were likewise used in another study, on T cells of mothers and their children.

Sequenced material: blood. The receptors here all came from a woman aged 40 to 50 in good health.

This clonotype has a count of ten or more. V is TRBV29-1 and J is TRBJ1-2; maybe TRBD1 (6 bases). CDR3 length equals 11 residues. Trimming shortened V by 5 bases and J by 4 bases, and 8 bases separated the two germline ends. Germline lookup yields CDR1 SQVTM and CDR2 ANQGSEA. CDR3 residues: CSVTDSYGYTF. The CDR3 coding sequence is TGCAGCGTTACGGACAGCTATGGCTACACCTTC.

The rearrangement links TRBV28 to TRBJ2-2, with D perhaps TRBD2 (5 bases). This CDR3 has 16 residues. CDR1 MDHEN and CDR2 SYDVKM come from the germline V gene. Trimming cost V 8 bases and J 2 bases, with 18 bases left between them. DNA for the CDR3: TGTGCCAGCGGCCGCTTCGGGAACCTAAACACCGGGGAGCTGTTTTTT. This sequence encodes CASGRFGNLNTGELFF.

In its sample, this clonotype was seen once. This sequence joins TRBV7-9 and TRBJ1-1; D gene ambiguous. Trimming shortened V by 2 bases and J by 1 base, and 11 bases separated the two germline ends. In germline, CDR1 is SEHNR, CDR2 FQNEAQ (reference sequence). CDR3 length: 15 amino acids. CDR3 in amino acids: CASSLRSTSNTEAFF. CDR3 coding DNA: TGTGCCAGCAGCTTACGAAGCACCTCGAACACTGAAGCTTTCTTT. Based on the CDR3 plus reference TRBV7-9 and TRBJ1-1, the full variable domain is DTGVSQNPRHKITKRGQNVTFRCDPISEHNRLYWYRQTLGQGPEFLTYFQNEAQLEKSRLLSDRFSAERPKGSFSTLEIQRTEQGDSAMYLCASSLRSTSNTEAFFGQGTRLTVV.

Turning to this clonotype: This sequence may be a read error, since a much larger clone differs from it by one base. This likely comes from a read error, as the CDR3 has no conserved phenylalanine or tryptophan at its end. This chain uses TRBV27 with TRBJ2-7, with 9 bases fitting TRBD1. From germline, CDR1 is MNHEY and CDR2 SMNVEV (reference sequence). The CDR3 totals 13 residues. V trimming: 6 bases; J trimming: 5 bases; junction bases outside the gene matches: 5. As DNA, the CDR3 is TGTGCCAGCAGACGGGACAGGGCCCACGAGCAGTACTTA. It translates to CASRRDRAHEQYL.

This clonotype has a handful of counts. The gene calls are TRBV24-1 and TRBJ1-2, with 11 bases aligning to TRBD1. This CDR3 spans 17 amino acids. The junction had 12 bases not matched to a gene; V was cut back by 4 bases and J by 6 bases. The germline CDR1 and CDR2 sequences are KGHDR and SFDVKD. The CDR3 bases are TGTGCCACCAGTGACCGTGGGACAGGGGGTGAGAGAAATGGCTACACCTTC. This codes for CATSDRGTGGERNGYTF.

The chain is built from TRBV9 and TRBJ1-1; 7 bases are a match to TRBD1. V lost 3 bases, J lost 0 bases, and 5 bases stayed unmatched. The CDR3 is 15 residues long. Germline-derived CDR1 and CDR2 are SGDLS and YYNGEE. CDR3 nucleotides: TGTGCCAGCAGCGCACCCGGGACAGTGAACACTGAAGCTTTCTTT. Encoded protein: CASSAPGTVNTEAFF.

This clonotype showed up just a few times. The chain recombines TRBV12-3 or TRBV12-4 with TRBJ2-1; tentatively, D is TRBD1 (6 bases). The ends were cut back, 3 bases at V and 0 bases at J, with 15 bases in the middle. The CDR3 consists of 17 residues. The CDR3 is CASSFWTDISSYNEQFF. DNA of the CDR3: TGTGCCAGCAGTTTCTGGACAGACATCAGCTCCTACAATGAGCAGTTCTTC.

This clonotype has only a few counts. A read error is possible here, since a much larger clone lies one base away. The chain links TRBV25-1 to TRBJ2-5; 8 bases match TRBD1. Germline V gene data show CDR1 as MGHDK and CDR2 as SYGVNS. The length of the CDR3 is 13 residues. J lost 5 bases, V lost 8 bases, and 7 bases had no gene match. CDR3 amino acids: CASQGALLETQYF. CDR3 sequence (DNA): TGTGCCAGCCAGGGGGCTCTGCTTGAGACCCAGTACTTC.

Concerning this clonotype: Just one base apart from a much larger clone, this may be a read error. J is TRBJ2-4 and V is TRBV29-1, with 11 bases lining up with TRBD1. Per germline, CDR1 SQVTM and CDR2 ANQGSEA. This CDR3 comprises 12 residues. The J segment lost 13 bases and the V segment lost 7 bases, leaving 9 bases of the junction unmatched. The CDR3 coding sequence is TGCAGCGCCAGGACAGGGGGCTCGAAGCAGTACTTC. This gives the protein CSARTGGSKQYF.

The chain has TRBV5-1 and TRBJ2-7, with D possibly TRBD2 on 6 matching bases. Trimming left V 2 bases short and J 2 bases short, with 14 bases between. Germline V CDR1 and CDR2: SGHRS, YFSETQ. This CDR3 spans 15 amino acids. The CDR3 DNA follows: TGCGCCAGCAGCTTAGGACTACAGGCTACCTACGAGCAGTACTTC. This encodes CASSLGLQATYEQYF. Combining the CDR3 with reference TRBV5-1 and TRBJ2-7 gives the whole variable domain KAGVTQTPRYLIKTRGQQVTLSCSPISGHRSVSWYQQTPGQGLQFLFEYFSETQRNKGNFPGRFSGRQFSNSRSEMNVSTLELGDSALYLCASSLGLQATYEQYFGPGTRLTVT.

Notes on this clonotype: The junction shows a germline mismatch at one end, possibly a read error. The chain links TRBV25-1 to TRBJ2-1; a weak D match, TRBD2 (6 bases). The CDR3 is made up of 17 amino acids. The germline gives CDR1 MGHDK, CDR2 SYGVNS. CDR3 DNA sequence: TGTGCCAGCAGTGAATATACGAGGGAGGAGGCCTACAATGTGCAGTTCTTC. This codes for CASSEYTREEAYNVQFF.